The T cell receptor (beta chain) under discussion was sequenced for a study of immune evolution from preneoplasia to lung adenocarcinoma. Study-level findings and limits: Later-stage lesions seemingly showed higher T cell density and diversity than normal lung.

Measured with immunoSEQ multiplex PCR; TCRdb has only the in-frame clones, and not every one. The repertoire consists of 25,000 or so clones, with roughly 70% occurring once and the leading ten covering 5% to 7%. Germline assignment: CDR1 SGHRS and CDR2 YFSETQ. This CDR3 comprises 15 residues. V was clipped by 2 bases and J by 4 bases; unmatched bases: 7. This clone was seen a few times. The antigen is not known. The chain links TRBV5-1 to TRBJ2-3, with 7 positions matching TRBD1. This sequence originates from a person aged 60 to 70 with invasive lung adenocarcinoma. Some clones in this sample may be carry-over from other donors' samples. Sequenced material: FFPE invasive lung adenocarcinoma tissue. CDR3 sequence: CASSFQTGWPDTQYF. Written as DNA, the CDR3 is TGCGCCAGCAGCTTCCAGACAGGGTGGCCAGATACGCAGTATTTT.